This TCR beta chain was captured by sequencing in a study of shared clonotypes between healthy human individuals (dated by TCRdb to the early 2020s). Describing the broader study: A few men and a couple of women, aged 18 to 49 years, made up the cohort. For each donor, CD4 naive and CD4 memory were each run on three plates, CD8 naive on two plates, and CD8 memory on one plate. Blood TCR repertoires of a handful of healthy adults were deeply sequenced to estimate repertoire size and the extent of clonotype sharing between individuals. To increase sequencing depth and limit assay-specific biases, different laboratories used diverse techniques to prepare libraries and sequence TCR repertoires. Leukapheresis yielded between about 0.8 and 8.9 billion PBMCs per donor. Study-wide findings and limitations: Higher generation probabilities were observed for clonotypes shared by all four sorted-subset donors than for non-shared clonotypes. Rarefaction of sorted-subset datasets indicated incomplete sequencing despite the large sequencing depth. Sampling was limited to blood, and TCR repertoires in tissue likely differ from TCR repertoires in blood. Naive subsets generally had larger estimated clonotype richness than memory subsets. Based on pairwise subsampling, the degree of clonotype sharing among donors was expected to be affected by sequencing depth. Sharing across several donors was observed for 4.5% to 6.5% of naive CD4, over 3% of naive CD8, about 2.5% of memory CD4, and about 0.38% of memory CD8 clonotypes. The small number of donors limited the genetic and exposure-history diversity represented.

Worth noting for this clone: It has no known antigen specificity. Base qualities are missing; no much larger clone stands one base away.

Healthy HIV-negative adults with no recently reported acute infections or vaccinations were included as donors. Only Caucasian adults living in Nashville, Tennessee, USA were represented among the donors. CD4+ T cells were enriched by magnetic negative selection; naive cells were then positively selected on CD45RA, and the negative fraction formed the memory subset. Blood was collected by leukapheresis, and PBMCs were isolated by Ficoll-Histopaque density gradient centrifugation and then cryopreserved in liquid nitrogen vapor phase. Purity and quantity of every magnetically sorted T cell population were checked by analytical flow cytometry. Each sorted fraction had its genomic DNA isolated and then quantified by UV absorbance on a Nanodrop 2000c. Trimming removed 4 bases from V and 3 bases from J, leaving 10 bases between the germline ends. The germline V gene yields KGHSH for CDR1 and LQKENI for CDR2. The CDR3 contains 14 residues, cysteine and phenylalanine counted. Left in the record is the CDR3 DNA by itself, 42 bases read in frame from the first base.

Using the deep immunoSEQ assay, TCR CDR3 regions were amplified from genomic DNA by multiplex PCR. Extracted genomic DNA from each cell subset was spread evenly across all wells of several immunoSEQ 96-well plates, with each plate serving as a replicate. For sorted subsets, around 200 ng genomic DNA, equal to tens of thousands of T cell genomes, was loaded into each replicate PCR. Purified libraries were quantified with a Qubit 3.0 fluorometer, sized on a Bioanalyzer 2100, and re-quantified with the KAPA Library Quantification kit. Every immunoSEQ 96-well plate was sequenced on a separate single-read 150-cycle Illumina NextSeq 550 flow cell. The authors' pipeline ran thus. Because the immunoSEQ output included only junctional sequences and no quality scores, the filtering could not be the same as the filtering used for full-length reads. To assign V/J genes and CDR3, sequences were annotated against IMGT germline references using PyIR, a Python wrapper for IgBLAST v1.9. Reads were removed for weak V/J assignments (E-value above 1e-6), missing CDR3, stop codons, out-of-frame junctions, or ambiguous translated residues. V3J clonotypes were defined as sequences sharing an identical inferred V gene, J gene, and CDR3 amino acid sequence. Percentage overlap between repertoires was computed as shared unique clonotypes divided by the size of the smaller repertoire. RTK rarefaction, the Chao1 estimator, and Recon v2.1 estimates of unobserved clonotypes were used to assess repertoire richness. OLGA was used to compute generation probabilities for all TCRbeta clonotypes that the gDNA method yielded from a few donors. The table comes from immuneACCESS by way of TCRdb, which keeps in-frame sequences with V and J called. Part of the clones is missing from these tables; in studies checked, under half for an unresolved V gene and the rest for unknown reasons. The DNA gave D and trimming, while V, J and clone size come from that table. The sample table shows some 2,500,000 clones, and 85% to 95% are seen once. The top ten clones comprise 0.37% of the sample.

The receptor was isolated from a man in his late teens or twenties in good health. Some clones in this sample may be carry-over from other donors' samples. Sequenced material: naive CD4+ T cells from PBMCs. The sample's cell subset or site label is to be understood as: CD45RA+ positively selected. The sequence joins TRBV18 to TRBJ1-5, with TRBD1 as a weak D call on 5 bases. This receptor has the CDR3 CASSQGRNNQPQHF. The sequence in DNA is TGTGCCAGCTCACAGGGACGGAACAATCAGCCCCAGCATTTT.